This T cell receptor (beta chain) was profiled in a study of T cells in women clearing cervical HPV infection. Concerning this clone: The antigen is not known. The CDR3 end lies 3 residues beyond the end of the read and is filled in from the germline J gene.

This CDR3 region has 15 residues. The V gene's germline CDR1 is GTSNPN and CDR2 SVGIG (reference sequence). The V end lost 3 bases, the J end lost 3 bases, and 18 bases lay between the germline ends. Assay used: immunoSEQ multiplex PCR; TCRdb lists only in-frame clones, some missing. Its table lists 20,000 or so clones. Study-level points and caveats: Cases carried less TRBV6-7 than controls: 0.11% versus 0.16%.

Sequencing was carried out using blood buffy coat. This TCR was recovered from a woman between 18 and 70 years old with a cervical HPV16 infection that either progressed to CIN3+ or cleared (not recorded which). The gene calls are TRBV30 and TRBJ2-7; TRBD1 might be the D (6 bases). The CDR3 protein is CAWRPFLGTNYEQYF. Incomplete CDR3 DNA: TGTGCCTGGAGACCATTTCTGGGGACAAACTACGAG. Full variable domain (rest looked up from reference TRBV30 and TRBJ2-7): SQTIHQWPATLVQPVGSPLSLECTVEGTSNPNLYWYRQAAGRGLQLLFYSVGIGQISSEVPQNLSASRPQDRQFILSSKKLLLSDSGFYLCAWRPFLGTNYEQYFGPGTRLTVT.